This is a list of T cell receptor beta chains from one sample in a study of T cell responses to AZD1222 COVID-19 vaccine. Profiling relied on immunoSEQ multiplex PCR, and the TCRdb table lists in-frame clones only, not all of them. Here the sample spans about 92,000 clones, around 84% being singletons. This specimen was peripheral blood, taken on day 0 of AZD1222 vaccination. Source of these receptors: an adult in good health. The CDR3 runs from the conserved cysteine through the conserved F or W. D genes are given only for firm matches. Rows may omit the clone size; those that give it use once, few, many or a size class.

J gene: TRBJ2-7; clone size: .; V gene: TRBV3-1/TRBV3-2; D gene: TRBD2; CDR3 DNA: TGTGCCAGCAGCCCCGGGACTAGTGGGTACGAGCAGTACTTC; CDR3 protein: CASSPGTSGYEQYF
J gene: TRBJ1-4; clone size: .; V gene: TRBV30; D gene: TRBD1; CDR3 DNA: TGTGCCTCCCTATCCCGTCCGGGACAGATTAATGAAAAACTGTTTTTT; CDR3 protein: CASLSRPGQINEKLFF
J gene: TRBJ1-2; clone size: once; V gene: TRBV6-1; D gene: .; CDR3 DNA: TGTGCCAGCAGTGAAGTTGAGTCTGGCTACACCTTC; CDR3 protein: CASSEVESGYTF
J gene: TRBJ2-5; clone size: .; V gene: TRBV6-2/TRBV6-3; D gene: .; CDR3 DNA: TGTGCCAGCAGTTACTCGAGTGTCAGCCAAGAGACCCAGTACTTC; CDR3 protein: CASSYSSVSQETQYF
J gene: TRBJ2-2; clone size: .; V gene: TRBV5-1; D gene: .; CDR3 DNA: TGCGCCAGCAAGCCCGCCGAGGACACCGGGGAGCTGTTTTTT; CDR3 protein: CASKPAEDTGELFF
J gene: TRBJ2-2; clone size: .; V gene: TRBV7-2; D gene: .; CDR3 DNA: TGTGCCAGCAGCCGTACCGGGACTTCCCAAGCCGGGGAGCTGTTTTTT; CDR3 protein: CASSRTGTSQAGELFF
J gene: TRBJ1-4; clone size: .; V gene: TRBV12-3/TRBV12-4; D gene: TRBD1; CDR3 DNA: TGTGCCAGCAGTACAACAGGGGGCGAAAAACTGTTTTTT; CDR3 protein: CASSTTGGEKLFF
J gene: TRBJ1-2; clone size: .; V gene: TRBV5-6; D gene: TRBD1; CDR3 DNA: TGTGCCAGCAGCTGGACAGGGGGAGTATCTAACTATGGCTACACCTTC; CDR3 protein: CASSWTGGVSNYGYTF
J gene: TRBJ2-5; clone size: .; V gene: TRBV28; D gene: .; CDR3 DNA: TGTGCCAGCTGGGGGGACGTCCGGGAGACCCAGTACTTC; CDR3 protein: CASWGDVRETQYF
J gene: TRBJ1-5; clone size: .; V gene: TRBV13; D gene: .; CDR3 DNA: TGTGCCAGCAGCTTAAATCTCGATCAGCCCCAGCATTTT; CDR3 protein: CASSLNLDQPQHF
J gene: TRBJ1-2; clone size: once; V gene: TRBV27; D gene: .; CDR3 DNA: TGTGCCAGCAGTTTATTACGGGGAGGAGGCTACACCTTC; CDR3 protein: CASSLLRGGGYTF
J gene: TRBJ1-2; clone size: .; V gene: TRBV7-9; D gene: TRBD1; CDR3 DNA: TGTGCCAGCAGCCTTACCGGGACAGTTCCGTCCGCCCTCGACTTC; CDR3 protein: CASSLTGTVPSALDF
J gene: TRBJ1-3; clone size: .; V gene: TRBV5-1; D gene: TRBD1; CDR3 DNA: TGCGCCAGCAGCTGGACAGGGGTCATTACGAGCTCTGGAAACACCATATATTTT; CDR3 protein: CASSWTGVITSSGNTIYF
J gene: TRBJ1-2; clone size: .; V gene: TRBV6-1; D gene: .; CDR3 DNA: TGTGCCAGCAGTGAATCGGGACAAATGAACTATGGCTACACCTTC; CDR3 protein: CASSESGQMNYGYTF
J gene: TRBJ1-2; clone size: .; V gene: TRBV5-6; D gene: .; CDR3 DNA: TGTGCCAGCAGCTCGTTGGACGGGAACTATGGCTACACCTTC; CDR3 protein: CASSSLDGNYGYTF
J gene: TRBJ2-1; clone size: once; V gene: TRBV3-1/TRBV3-2; D gene: .; CDR3 DNA: TGTGCCAGCAGCCGAGGACCTGAGCAGTTCTTC; CDR3 protein: CASSRGPEQFF
J gene: TRBJ1-5; clone size: .; V gene: TRBV7-2; D gene: .; CDR3 DNA: TGTGCCAGCAGCCTCGGGGGTGGAGGCAATCAGCCCCAGCATTTT; CDR3 protein: CASSLGGGGNQPQHF
J gene: TRBJ1-1; clone size: once; V gene: TRBV6-5; D gene: .; CDR3 DNA: TGTGCCAGCAGAAACAGGGTTGGAAGCACTGAAGCTTTCTTT; CDR3 protein: CASRNRVGSTEAFF
J gene: TRBJ2-3; clone size: .; V gene: TRBV7-2; D gene: TRBD2; CDR3 DNA: TGTGCCAGCAGCAGTCTGGGAAGACTAGCGGGGTTTTCGGATACGCAGTATTTT; CDR3 protein: CASSSLGRLAGFSDTQYF
J gene: TRBJ1-1; clone size: .; V gene: TRBV5-5; D gene: .; CDR3 DNA: TGTGCCAGCATCCTTTACACTGAAGCTTTCTTT; CDR3 protein: CASILYTEAFF
J gene: TRBJ1-1; clone size: .; V gene: TRBV27; D gene: TRBD1; CDR3 DNA: TGTGCCAGCTTCGACAGGGGGCCCCCTGGCACTGAAGCTTTCTTT; CDR3 protein: CASFDRGPPGTEAFF
J gene: TRBJ2-2; clone size: .; V gene: TRBV3-1/TRBV3-2; D gene: TRBD2; CDR3 DNA: TGTGCCAGCAGCCAGCCGACTAGCGGGAACACCGGGGAGCTGTTTTTT; CDR3 protein: CASSQPTSGNTGELFF
J gene: TRBJ1-4; clone size: .; V gene: TRBV16; D gene: .; CDR3 DNA: TGTGCCAGCAGCCCCATGGGAGAAAAACTGTTTTTT; CDR3 protein: CASSPMGEKLFF
J gene: TRBJ2-2; clone size: .; V gene: TRBV5-1; D gene: TRBD1; CDR3 DNA: TGCGCCAGCAGCTTGGCAGGACAGGCGAACACCGGGGAGCTGTTTTTT; CDR3 protein: CASSLAGQANTGELFF
J gene: TRBJ1-5; clone size: .; V gene: TRBV3-1/TRBV3-2; D gene: .; CDR3 DNA: TGTGCCAGCAGCCAAGATGGGGGGACGAGTGGTCCCCAGCATTTT; CDR3 protein: CASSQDGGTSGPQHF
J gene: TRBJ2-7; clone size: .; V gene: TRBV9; D gene: .; CDR3 DNA: TGTGCCAGCAGCGTGGGGTTACGCTCCTACGAGCAGTACTTC; CDR3 protein: CASSVGLRSYEQYF